Shown below are 18 T cell receptor beta chains from a single sample sequenced in a study of vaccination and CD4 T cells after COVID-19. These receptors are not linked to any known antigen. The Oncomine TCR Beta short-read assay sequenced DNA from cultured CD4+ T cells. TCRdb recomputed calls from the PCR reads with MiXCR, one row per CDR3 protein. Here the sample spans 7,000 to 8,500 distinct CDR3 sequences, around 42% being singletons. Treatment reported: approximately nine-day PBMC culture with coronavirus spike peptide pools or control peptides (ViraFEST assay). The unexposed donor's CD4+ T cells were collected before the COVID-19 pandemic (2011-2018). Sequenced material: CD4+ T cells from blood, cultured in vitro. These receptors all stem from a human donor in good health.

By proportion, this clonotype is medium-sized. The chain links TRBV6-1 to TRBJ2-7, with D maybe TRBD1 (5 bases). V lost 8 bases and J 2 bases, leaving 13 bases between the germline ends. CDR1 and CDR2 from the germline V gene are MNHNS and SASEGT. The CDR3 length is 13 residues. CDR3: CASQGLSPYEQYF. The CDR3, as DNA: TGTGCCAGCCAGGGCCTATCCCCCTACGAGCAGTACTTC.

CDR3 loop: CSVEDLEGRFQETQYF. The DNA of the CDR3 is TGCAGCGTTGAAGATCTAGAAGGACGGTTCCAAGAGACCCAGTACTTC. This chain links TRBV29-1 with TRBJ2-5; D gene uncertain. CDR1 and CDR2 (germline): SQVTM, ANQGSEA. The CDR3 covers 16 residues. Trimming removed 0 bases at V and 1 base at J, with 15 bases between.

CDR3 region: CASSLGFGETEAFF. The DNA for the CDR3 is TGTGCCAGCAGCTTAGGATTCGGGGAAACTGAAGCTTTCTTT. The chain combines TRBV7-3 with TRBJ1-1, with D unresolved. The CDR3 is made up of 14 amino acids. V gave up 2 bases and J gave up 5 bases, with 12 bases separating them. Per the germline V gene, CDR1 is SGHTA and CDR2 is FQGTGA.

The CDR3 DNA reads as TGTGCCATATCGGATATGAACACCGGGGAGCTGTTTTTT. Translating it yields CAISDMNTGELFF. The chain is built from TRBV2 and TRBJ2-2; no clear D. CDR1 is SNHLY, CDR2 FYNNEI, per germline. Trimming took 10 bases from V and 1 from J, leaving 10 bases between them. The CDR3 extends over 13 amino acids.

This clonotype was observed a handful of times. This rearrangement joins TRBV11-2 to TRBJ1-2; the D is unclear. The CDR3 extends over 15 amino acids. The V and J ends lost 0 bases and 6 bases respectively, with 14 bases between them. Germline lookup yields CDR1 SGHAT and CDR2 FQNNGV. In nucleotides, the CDR3 is TGTGCCAGCAGCTTAGATCGCCTGGGGAAGAATGGCTACACCTTC. Its translation: CASSLDRLGKNGYTF.

Worth noting for this clonotype: The germline gene is not matched at one end of the junction; a read error may be the cause. V is TRBV7-7 and J is TRBJ1-1; D not resolved. The CDR3 has 13 residues. Looked up from germline, CDR1 is SSHAT and CDR2 is FNYEAQ (reference sequence). The CDR3: CASSLAPGNEAFF. DNA for the CDR3: TGTGCTAGCAGCTTAGCGCCGGGGAACGAAGCTTTCTTT.

The chain couples TRBV6-1 to TRBJ1-1; weak D call: TRBD1 (6 bases). The CDR3 contains 13 residues. Germline CDR1 is MNHNS and CDR2 is SASEGT. Trimming cost V 6 bases and J 4 bases, with 12 bases left between them. The CDR3 nucleotides are TGTGCCAGCAGCTTAGGGGGACCCACTGAAGCTTTCTTT. This translates into CASSLGGPTEAFF.

This chain uses TRBV12-3 or TRBV12-4 with TRBJ1-3; the D is unclear. The V gene lost 6 bases and the J gene lost 6 bases, with 12 bases spanning the gap. The CDR3 extends over 13 amino acids. This CDR3 is CASRMGPENTIYF. The CDR3 DNA reads as TGTGCCAGCAGGATGGGCCCCGAAAACACCATATATTTT.

This clonotype was detected only a few times. The rearrangement joins TRBV27 to TRBJ1-1; the D is unclear. V lost 6 bases and J 3 bases, leaving 11 bases between the germline ends. The germline V gene encodes CDR1 MNHEY and CDR2 SMNVEV (reference sequence). The CDR3 extends over 13 amino acids. The CDR3 loop reads CASRGSADTEAFF. CDR3 nucleotides: TGTGCCAGCAGGGGTAGCGCGGACACTGAAGCTTTCTTT.

This clonotype has a handful of counts. The chain employs TRBV20-1 and TRBJ2-7; no firm D call. The germline CDR1 and CDR2 sequences are DFQATT and SNEGSKA (reference sequence). The V end lost 0 bases, the J end lost 1 base, and 7 bases lay between the germline ends. The CDR3 runs to 13 residues. CDR3 amino acids: CSARDLVSYEQYF. The CDR3 bases are TGCAGTGCTAGAGATCTGGTTTCCTACGAGCAGTACTTC.

This chain joins TRBV7-8 and TRBJ1-2, with a possible D match to TRBD1 (6 bases). Germline lookup yields CDR1 SGHVS and CDR2 FQNEAQ. The CDR3 is 14 amino acids. V lost 1 base, J lost 4 bases, and 10 bases lay in between. Written as DNA, the CDR3 is TGTGCCAGCAGCTTAGAAGGACAGCTCTATGGCTACACCTTC. Translated, it gives CASSLEGQLYGYTF. The full variable domain, in which reference TRBV7-8 and TRBJ1-2 provide the parts outside the CDR3, is GAGVSQSPRYKVAKRGQDVALRCDPISGHVSLFWYQQALGQGPEFLTYFQNEAQLDKSGLPSDRFFAERPEGSVSTLKIQRTQQEDSAVYLCASSLEGQLYGYTFGSGTRLTVV.

This clonotype was detected only a few times. The V and J genes are TRBV6-5 and TRBJ2-7, with 7 bases matching TRBD1. From germline, CDR1 is MNHEY and CDR2 SVGAGI. Trimming cost V 3 bases and J 3 bases; bases outside gene matches: 11. This CDR3 comprises 16 residues. In DNA form, the CDR3 reads TGTGCCAGCAGTTATCCCGGGCTAGGGGGCCGCTACGAGCAGTACTTC. Encoded protein: CASSYPGLGGRYEQYF.

This clonotype was counted between two and nine times. V and J are TRBV20-1 and TRBJ2-2; D ambiguous. Germline assignment: CDR1 DFQATT and CDR2 SNEGSKA (reference sequence). There are 16 residues in the CDR3. The ends were cut back, 1 base at V and 3 bases at J, with 15 bases in the middle. The CDR3 DNA is TGCAGTGCTAGAGGCCCGGTTAGTGGGGACACCGGGGAGCTGTTTTTT. Its translation is CSARGPVSGDTGELFF.

This chain's CDR3 is CAWSQDRVPQPQHF. CDR3 DNA sequence: TGTGCCTGGAGTCAGGACAGGGTGCCTCAGCCCCAGCATTTT. The chain uses TRBV30 and TRBJ1-5; TRBD1 matches at 8 bases. The CDR3 length is 14 residues. The V segment lost 2 bases and the J segment 6 bases; nucleotides outside the gene matches: 6. Germline CDR1 reads GTSNPN; CDR2 reads SVGIG (reference sequence).

J is TRBJ1-2 and V is TRBV6-1; D remains unclear. V dropped 8 bases and J dropped 5 bases, with 6 bases sitting between them. This CDR3 spans 10 amino acids. Germline V gene data show CDR1 as MNHNS and CDR2 as SASEGT. CDR3 loop: CASENYGYTF. The CDR3 DNA sequence: TGTGCCAGCGAGAATTATGGCTACACCTTC.

The CDR3 protein is CASGHTSGGDNEQFF. The CDR3 DNA is TGTGCCAGCGGCCATACTAGCGGGGGGGACAATGAGCAGTTCTTC. The chain couples TRBV11-1 to TRBJ2-1; 13 nucleotides agree with TRBD2. Germline V gene data show CDR1 as SGHAT and CDR2 as FQDESV (reference sequence). CDR3 length: 15 residues. The ends lost 8 bases at V and 5 bases at J; junction bases unmatched: 6.

This clonotype has only one observation. At one of its ends the junction is not consistent with the germline gene, which may arise from a read error. J is TRBJ1-2 and V is TRBV6-1; D is perhaps TRBD1 (6 bases). Germline V gene sequence: CDR1 MNHNS, CDR2 SASEGT. The CDR3 runs 16 residues. CDR3 nucleotide sequence: TGTGCCGTAGTGGGCGGACAGAAAAACCTTAACTATGGCTACATCTTC. As protein: CAVVGGQKNLNYGYIF.

The chain couples TRBV29-1 to TRBJ2-6, with 7 bases matching TRBD2. This CDR3 has 14 amino acids. With V trimmed by 0 bases and J by 18 bases, 14 bases remained unmatched. CDR1 is SQVTM, CDR2 ANQGSEA, per germline. CDR3 amino acids: CSVEDRAPSGLPTF. CDR3 in DNA: TGCAGCGTTGAAGACAGGGCCCCTAGCGGATTGCCGACTTTC. The complete variable domain, with remaining parts taken from reference TRBV29-1 and TRBJ2-6, reads SAVISQKPSRDICQRGTSLTIQCQVDSQVTMMFWYRQQPGQSLTLIATANQGSEATYESGFVIDKFPISRPNLTFSTLTVSNMSPEDSSIYLCSVEDRAPSGLPTFGAGSRLTVL.